This T cell receptor (beta chain) was retrieved from a study of blood T cell repertoires in COVID-19. For the study at large: Samples of COVID-19 (acute and convalescent) were obtained from the United States, Italy and Spain. The analysed material was cDNA or gDNA that came from T cells, B-cell-depleted T cells, or PBMCs.

CDR1 is KGHSH, CDR2 LQKENI, per germline. V gave up 2 bases and J gave up 2 bases, with 7 bases separating them. The CDR3 runs to 14 residues. Authors' methods: Amplified reference gene primers provided the basis for estimating nucleated cell counts. Profiled with immunoSEQ multiplex PCR; TCRdb holds only in-frame clones, not every one. V and J calls and clone size follow that table, whereas D and trimming were derived from the DNA. Of fewer than 150,000 clones listed, 75% to 85% are singletons. The TCR was taken from a man aged 50 to 59 with acute or convalescent COVID-19. Sequencing was carried out using peripheral blood. The V and J genes are TRBV18 and TRBJ1-5; the D gene is possibly TRBD1 (5 bases). CDR3 amino acids: CASSPGAGNQPQHF. The DNA of the CDR3 is TGTGCCAGCTCACCAGGGGCTGGCAATCAGCCCCAGCATTTT.